These T cell receptor beta chains were read from a single sample in a study of T-cell reconstitution after alpha-beta-depleted transplantation in children. TCRdb recomputed calls from the PCR reads with MiXCR, one row per CDR3 protein. Counted here are a few hundred thousand distinct CDR3 sequences, around 21% occurring once; the ten biggest clones make up 3.5% to 4%. The sequencing used PBMCs from the stem cell graft donor, collected from the stem cell graft. Source of these receptors: a human donor who donated a stem cell graft to a child with acute myeloid leukemia. The conserved cysteine and the conserved F or W are not part of the CDR3 here. The listing skips clone size in some rows; elsewhere it reads once, few, many or a size class.

>TRBV12-3/TRBV12-4|many
ASSFVAGIISYEQY
>TRBV12-3/TRBV12-4|.
ASSSNRPEAF
>TRBV21-1|few
ASSKVTSFPRYEQY
>TRBV6-1|.
ASSATGVVTDTQY
>TRBV5-1|few
ASSLAGSTYEQY
>TRBV10-3|few
AISVDRGETQY
>TRBV24-1|.
ATSDVAGRASTGELF
>TRBV7-8|.
ASSLAPANYGYT
>TRBV5-4|once
ASSLMENVI
>TRBV7-2|few
ASSNLQRGTGELF
>TRBV7-3|.
ASSLSGTNDGYT
>TRBV5-1|.
ASSLGSVEDTQY
>TRBV20-1|many
SARDMTSYEQF
>TRBV11-2|.
ASSLDSSRGLAAYEQY
>TRBV20-1|.
SAMGLVYIQY
>TRBV29-1|few
SVARPPFTDTQY
>TRBV7-9|.
ASSSGLNVLT
>TRBV7-4|.
ASSQGLNQPQH
>TRBV29-1|.
SVGQNTYEQY
>TRBV29-1|many
SVEREAGYEQY
>TRBV29-1|.
SVGAGILYEQY
>TRBV12-3/TRBV12-4|.
ASSLTSGRGLYNEQF
>TRBV20-1|.
SALLAGFLDEQF
>TRBV12-3/TRBV12-4|few
ASRMRQGIYNEQF
>TRBV2|.
ASRAGTQDNEQF
>TRBV28|.
ASSFGSGANNEQF
>TRBV7-9|few
ASSLDGTREQY
>TRBV5-1|.
ASSSYMTGELF
>TRBV20-1|.
SARPVYNEQF